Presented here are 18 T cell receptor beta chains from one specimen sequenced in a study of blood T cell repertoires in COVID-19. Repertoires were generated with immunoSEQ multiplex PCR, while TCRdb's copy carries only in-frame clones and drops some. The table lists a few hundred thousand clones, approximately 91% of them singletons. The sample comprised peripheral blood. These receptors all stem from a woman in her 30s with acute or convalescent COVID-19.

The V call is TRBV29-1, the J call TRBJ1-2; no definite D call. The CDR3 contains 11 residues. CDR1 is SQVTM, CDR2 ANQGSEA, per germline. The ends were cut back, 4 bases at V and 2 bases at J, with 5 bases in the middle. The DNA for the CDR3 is TGCAGCGTTGCGGAGAACTATGGCTACACCTTC. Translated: CSVAENYGYTF.

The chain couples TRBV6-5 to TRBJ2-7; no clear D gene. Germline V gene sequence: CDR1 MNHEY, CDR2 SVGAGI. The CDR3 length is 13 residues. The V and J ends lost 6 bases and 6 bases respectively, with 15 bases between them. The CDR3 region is CASRESFLSEQYF. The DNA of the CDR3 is TGTGCCAGCAGAGAGTCGTTTTTATCCGAGCAGTACTTC.

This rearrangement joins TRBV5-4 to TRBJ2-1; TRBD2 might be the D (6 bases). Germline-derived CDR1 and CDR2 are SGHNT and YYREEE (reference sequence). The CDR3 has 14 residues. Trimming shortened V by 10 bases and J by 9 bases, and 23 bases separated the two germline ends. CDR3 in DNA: TGTGCCGGCCGGCGGGACGCCGGGGTTGGTGAGCAGTTCTTC. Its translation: CAGRRDAGVGEQFF.

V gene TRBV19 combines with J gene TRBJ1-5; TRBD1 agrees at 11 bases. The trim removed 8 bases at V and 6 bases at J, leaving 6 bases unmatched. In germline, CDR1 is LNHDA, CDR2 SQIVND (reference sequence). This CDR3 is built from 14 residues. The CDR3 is CASAGQGVFQPQHF. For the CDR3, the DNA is TGTGCCAGTGCGGGACAGGGGGTATTTCAGCCCCAGCATTTT.

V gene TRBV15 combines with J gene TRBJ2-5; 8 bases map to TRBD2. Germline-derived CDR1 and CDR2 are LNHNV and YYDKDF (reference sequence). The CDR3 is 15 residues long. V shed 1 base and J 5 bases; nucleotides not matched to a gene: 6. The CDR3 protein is CATSRGAGEYETQYF. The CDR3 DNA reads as TGTGCCACCAGCAGAGGAGCGGGAGAATACGAGACCCAGTACTTC.

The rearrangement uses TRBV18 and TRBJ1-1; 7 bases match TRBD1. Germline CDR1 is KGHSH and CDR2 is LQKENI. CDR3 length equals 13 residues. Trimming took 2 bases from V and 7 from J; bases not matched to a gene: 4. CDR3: CASSPGDSDEAFF. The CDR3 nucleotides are TGTGCCAGCTCACCAGGGGACAGTGATGAAGCTTTCTTT.

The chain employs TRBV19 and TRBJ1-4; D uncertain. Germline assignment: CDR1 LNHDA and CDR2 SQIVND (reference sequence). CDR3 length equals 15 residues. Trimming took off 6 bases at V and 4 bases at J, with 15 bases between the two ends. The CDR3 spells CASSPGEDFNEKLFF. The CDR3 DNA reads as TGTGCCAGTAGCCCCGGGGAGGATTTTAATGAAAAACTGTTTTTT.

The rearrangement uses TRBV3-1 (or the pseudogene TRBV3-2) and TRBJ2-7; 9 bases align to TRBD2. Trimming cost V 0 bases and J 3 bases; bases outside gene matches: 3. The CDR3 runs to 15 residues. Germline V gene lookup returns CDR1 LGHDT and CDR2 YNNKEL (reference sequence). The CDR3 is CASSQDSSGIYEQYF. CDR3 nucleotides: TGTGCCAGCAGCCAAGATTCTAGCGGGATCTACGAGCAGTACTTC.

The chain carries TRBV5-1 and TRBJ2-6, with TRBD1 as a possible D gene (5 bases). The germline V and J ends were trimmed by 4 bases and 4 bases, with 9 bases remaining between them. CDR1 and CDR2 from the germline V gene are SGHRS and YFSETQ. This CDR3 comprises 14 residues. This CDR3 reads CASSRGSGANVLTF. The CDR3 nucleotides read TGCGCCAGCAGCAGGGGTTCCGGGGCCAACGTCCTGACTTTC.

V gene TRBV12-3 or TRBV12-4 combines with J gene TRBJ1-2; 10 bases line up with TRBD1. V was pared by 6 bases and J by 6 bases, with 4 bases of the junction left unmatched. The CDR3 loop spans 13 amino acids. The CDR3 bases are TGTGCCAGCAGCAGGGGGACAGGGGATGGCTACACCTTC. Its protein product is CASSRGTGDGYTF.

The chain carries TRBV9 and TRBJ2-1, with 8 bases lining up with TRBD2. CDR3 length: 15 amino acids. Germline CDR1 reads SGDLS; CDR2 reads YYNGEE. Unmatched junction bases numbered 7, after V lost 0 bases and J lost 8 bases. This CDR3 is CASSVAGGGWYEQFF. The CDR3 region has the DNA TGTGCCAGCAGCGTAGCGGGAGGGGGTTGGTATGAGCAGTTCTTC.

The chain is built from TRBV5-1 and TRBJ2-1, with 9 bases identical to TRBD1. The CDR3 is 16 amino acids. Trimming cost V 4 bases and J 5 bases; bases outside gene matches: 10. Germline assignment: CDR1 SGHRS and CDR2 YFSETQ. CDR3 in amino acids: CASSGPGTGRNNEQFF. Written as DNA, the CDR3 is TGCGCCAGCAGCGGACCCGGGACAGGGAGAAACAATGAGCAGTTCTTC.

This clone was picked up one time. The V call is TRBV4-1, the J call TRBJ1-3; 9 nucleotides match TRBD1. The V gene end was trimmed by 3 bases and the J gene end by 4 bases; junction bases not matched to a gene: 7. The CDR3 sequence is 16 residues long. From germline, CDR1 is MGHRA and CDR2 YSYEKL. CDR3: CASSHLTGGTGNTIYF. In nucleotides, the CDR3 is TGCGCCAGCAGCCATTTGACAGGGGGAACAGGAAACACCATATATTTT.

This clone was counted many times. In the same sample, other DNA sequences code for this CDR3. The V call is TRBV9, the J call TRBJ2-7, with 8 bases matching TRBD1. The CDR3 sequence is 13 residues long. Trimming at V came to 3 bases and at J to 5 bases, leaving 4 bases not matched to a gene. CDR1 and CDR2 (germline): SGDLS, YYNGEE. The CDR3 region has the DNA TGTGCCAGCAGCGCCAGGGGGCGAGACGAGCAGTACTTC. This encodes CASSARGRDEQYF.

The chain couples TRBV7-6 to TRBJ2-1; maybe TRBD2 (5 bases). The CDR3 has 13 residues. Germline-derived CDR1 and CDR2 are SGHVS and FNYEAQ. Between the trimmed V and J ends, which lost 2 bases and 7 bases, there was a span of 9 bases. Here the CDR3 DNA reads TGTGCCAGCAGCTTAAGCGGCAGAAATGAGCAGTTCTTC. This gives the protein CASSLSGRNEQFF. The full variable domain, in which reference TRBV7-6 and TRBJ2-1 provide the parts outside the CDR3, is GAGVSQSPRYKVTKRGQDVALRCDPISGHVSLYWYRQALGQGPEFLTYFNYEAQQDKSGLPNDRFSAERPEGSISTLTIQRTEQRDSAMYRCASSLSGRNEQFFGPGTRLTVL.

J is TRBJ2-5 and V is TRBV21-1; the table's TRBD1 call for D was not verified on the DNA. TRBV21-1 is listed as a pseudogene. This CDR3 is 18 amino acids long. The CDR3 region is CASSEIAWDRGANETQYF. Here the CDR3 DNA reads TGTGCCAGCAGCGAAATAGCTTGGGACAGGGGGGCGAACGAGACCCAGTACTTC.

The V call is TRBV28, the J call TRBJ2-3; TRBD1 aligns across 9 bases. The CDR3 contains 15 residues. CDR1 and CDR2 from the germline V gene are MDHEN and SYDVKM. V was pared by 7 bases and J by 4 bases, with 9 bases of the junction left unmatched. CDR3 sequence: CASTAGTGIADTQYF. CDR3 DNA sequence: TGTGCCAGCACCGCCGGGACAGGGATAGCAGATACGCAGTATTTT.

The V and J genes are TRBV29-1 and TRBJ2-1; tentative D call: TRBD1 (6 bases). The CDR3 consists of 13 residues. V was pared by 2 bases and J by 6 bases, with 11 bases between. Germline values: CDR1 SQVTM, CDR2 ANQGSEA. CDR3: CSVENRVGNEQFF. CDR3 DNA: TGCAGCGTTGAAAACAGGGTGGGCAATGAGCAGTTCTTC.